Following are 29 T cell receptor beta chains from one sample sequenced in a study of Graves' ophthalmopathy and Graves' hyperthyroidism. Amplified material comprised TCR beta CDR3 regions derived from RNA transcripts. HTBI primers were employed in first-round RT-PCR, then a second-round multiplex PCR followed. TCRdb independently ran MiXCR on the multiplex PCR reads; one entry per CDR3 protein. The table includes some 380,000 distinct CDR3 sequences, roughly 14% detected once. Source material: peripheral blood. The receptors were gathered from a woman under 30 with stable Graves' hyperthyroidism.

On this clonotype: A much larger clone lies one base from this, so it may be a read error. J is TRBJ2-6 and V is TRBV20-1; TRBD1 or TRBD2 may be the D gene (5 bases each). Trimming removed 5 bases at V and 0 bases at J, with 11 bases between. Germline loops: CDR1 DFQATT, CDR2 SNEGSKA (reference sequence). This CDR3 spans 15 amino acids. The CDR3 DNA sequence: TGCAGTGCTGTCCCGGGACCCTCTGGGGCCAACGTCCTGACTTTC. Residues: CSAVPGPSGANVLTF.

This clonotype was observed a handful of times. The V gene is TRBV18, the J gene TRBJ1-1, with 7 bases aligning to TRBD1. The CDR3 is 14 amino acids. The ends lost 6 bases at V and 4 bases at J; junction bases unmatched: 8. Germline CDR1 and CDR2: KGHSH and LQKENI. The CDR3 is CASSPTGMSTEAFF. The CDR3, as DNA: TGTGCCAGCTCTCCGACAGGGATGAGCACTGAAGCTTTCTTT.

A few counts support this clonotype. The DNA for the CDR3 is TGCGCCAGCAGCTTACGGGGGGGCCCGGCCGAGCAGTACTTC. Its translation: CASSLRGGPAEQYF. The chain carries TRBV5-1 and TRBJ2-7, with TRBD2 matching 8 bases. Germline CDR1 is SGHRS and CDR2 is YFSETQ. This CDR3 region has 14 residues. Trimming removed 2 bases from V and 6 bases from J; junction bases left unmatched: 7.

Ten or more counts support this clonotype. The chain couples TRBV2 to TRBJ1-1; D perhaps matches TRBD1 (5 bases). The CDR3 runs to 14 residues. V lost 6 bases to trimming and J lost 3 bases, with 14 bases between them. The germline V gene has CDR1 SNHLY and CDR2 FYNNEI. The CDR3 loop is CASSGTTSDTEAFF. CDR3 DNA sequence: TGTGCCAGCAGCGGGACGACTTCGGACACTGAAGCTTTCTTT.

This clonotype was detected ten times or more. The chain uses TRBV12-3 or TRBV12-4 and TRBJ1-2; 10 bases are a match to TRBD1. The CDR3 extends over 14 amino acids. V shed 4 bases, J shed 7 bases, and the junction held 6 bases outside the gene matches. In DNA form, the CDR3 reads TGTGCCAGCAGTTCCCCGGGACAGGGGACTGGCTACACCTTC. This sequence encodes CASSSPGQGTGYTF.

This clonotype was seen ten or more times. The CDR3 reads CSAPGTVGEQYF. Here the CDR3 DNA reads TGCAGTGCTCCCGGGACAGTCGGCGAGCAGTACTTC. The rearrangement links TRBV20-1 to TRBJ2-7; the match to TRBD1 covers 7 bases. This CDR3 has 12 amino acids. Trimming took 5 bases from V and 6 from J; bases not matched to a gene: 7. Germline V gives CDR1 DFQATT, CDR2 SNEGSKA (reference sequence).

At least ten counts were recorded for this clonotype. The chain employs TRBV24-1 and TRBJ1-2, with D possibly being TRBD1 (5 bases). Germline CDR1 KGHDR, CDR2 SFDVKD. The CDR3 sequence is 17 residues long. Trimming removed 1 base from V and 2 bases from J, with 16 bases in between. The CDR3 region is CATSDFSEVGENYGYTF. CDR3 coding DNA: TGTGCCACCAGTGATTTTTCTGAGGTGGGGGAGAACTATGGCTACACCTTC.

This clonotype has ten or more counts. The V and J genes are TRBV25-1 and TRBJ1-2; D is undetermined. Trimming shortened V by 1 base and J by 8 bases, and 14 bases separated the two germline ends. Germline CDR1 MGHDK, CDR2 SYGVNS. CDR3 size: 14 residues. The CDR3 protein is CASSELFQEEGYTF. In nucleotides, the CDR3 is TGTGCCAGCAGTGAATTGTTCCAGGAGGAAGGCTACACCTTC.

The chain joins TRBV6-1 to TRBJ1-5, with 7 nucleotides matching TRBD1. Germline V CDR1 and CDR2: MNHNS, SASEGT. V trimming: 4 bases; J trimming: 3 bases; junction bases outside the gene matches: 9. The CDR3 runs 16 residues. CDR3 nucleotide sequence: TGTGCCAGCAGTGCCAGACAGGGCCTACTCAATCAGCCCCAGCATTTT. This gives the protein CASSARQGLLNQPQHF.

This clonotype was counted at least ten times. The chain joins TRBV6-1 to TRBJ1-2, with D possibly TRBD1 on 6 matching bases. The CDR3 runs to 17 residues. The germline V gene has CDR1 MNHNS and CDR2 SASEGT. V was pared by 2 bases and J by 10 bases, with 26 bases between. CDR3 coding DNA: TGTGCCAGCAGTGAACGTGGGACACTAATTACCCCGGGCCTCTACACCTTC. Encoded protein: CASSERGTLITPGLYTF.

This clonotype occurred many times. The gene calls are TRBV6-2 or TRBV6-3 and TRBJ2-2; 11 bases agree with TRBD2. J was trimmed by 7 bases and V by 2 bases; bases with no gene match: 6. The CDR3 runs 16 residues. CDR1 MNHEY and CDR2 SVGEGT come from the germline V gene. The CDR3, as DNA: TGTGCCAGCAGTTACATTCGACTAGCGGGGATCGGGGAGCTGTTTTTT. Translation gives CASSYIRLAGIGELFF.

Many counts were recorded for this clonotype. The chain has TRBV6-1 and TRBJ1-1; TRBD1 agrees at 7 bases. Germline V lookup: CDR1 MNHNS, CDR2 SASEGT. With V trimmed by 6 bases and J by 4 bases, 2 bases remained unmatched. This CDR3 comprises 12 residues. In DNA, the CDR3 is TGTGCCAGCAGCCACAGGGGCACTGAAGCTTTCTTT. Its protein is CASSHRGTEAFF.

This clonotype has ten or more counts. V is TRBV7-8 and J is TRBJ2-2; D is unresolved. CDR3 size: 14 residues. V lost 4 bases, J lost 7 bases, and 13 bases lay in between. Germline CDR1 is SGHVS and CDR2 is FQNEAQ. This CDR3 reads CASSSGPVRGELFF. Written as DNA, the CDR3 is TGTGCCAGCAGCTCCGGTCCAGTTCGCGGGGAGCTGTTTTTT.

This clonotype was detected many times. J is TRBJ2-7 and V is TRBV4-2; either TRBD1 or TRBD2 may supply D (5 bases each). The germline V and J ends were trimmed by 0 bases and 3 bases, with 12 bases remaining between them. The CDR3 extends over 15 amino acids. From germline, CDR1 is LGHNA and CDR2 YNFKEQ. In DNA form, the CDR3 reads TGTGCCAGCAGCCAAGATCCGGGGCCCCTCTACGAGCAGTACTTC. Encoded protein: CASSQDPGPLYEQYF.

To note about this clonotype: Just one base apart from a much larger clone, this may be a read error. The rearrangement uses TRBV11-1 and TRBJ2-5; TRBD2 matches at 8 bases. The CDR3 totals 17 residues. The germline V gene encodes CDR1 SGHAT and CDR2 FQDESV (reference sequence). Unmatched junction bases numbered 12, after V lost 1 base and J lost 5 bases. The CDR3 DNA reads as TGTGCCAGCAGCTTAGATGCGACTGGCGGGGGGTATGAGACCCAGTACTTC. This gives the protein CASSLDATGGGYETQYF.

The rearrangement links TRBV7-2 to TRBJ1-1; 7 bases are a match to TRBD1. Germline CDR1 and CDR2: SGHTA and FQGNSA. V gave up 3 bases and J gave up 2 bases; unmatched junction bases: 6. CDR3 size: 15 residues. In DNA, the CDR3 is TGTGCCAGCAGCTTCCGGGACAGAGCTAACACTGAAGCTTTCTTT. This gives the protein CASSFRDRANTEAFF.

The V gene is TRBV12-3 or TRBV12-4, the J gene TRBJ2-2; D may be TRBD2 (5 bases). V lost 1 base and J 4 bases, leaving 10 bases between the germline ends. The CDR3 covers 15 residues. The CDR3 bases are TGTGCCAGCAGTTTAGGGCAACGGGGCACCGGGGAGCTGTTTTTT. Protein product: CASSLGQRGTGELFF.

About this clonotype itself: Just one base apart from a much larger clone, this may be a read error. This chain uses TRBV6-1 with TRBJ1-1, with 9 bases aligning to TRBD1. Germline CDR1 is MNHNS and CDR2 is SASEGT. This CDR3 has 13 residues. The CDR3 is CASRGQGTSEACF. Written as DNA, the CDR3 is TGTGCCAGCAGGGGACAGGGAACGTCTGAAGCTTGCTTT.

The table lists this clonotype with many counts. The chain has TRBV19 and TRBJ1-5; D remains unclear. Germline V gene data show CDR1 as LNHDA and CDR2 as SQIVND (reference sequence). The CDR3 is made up of 15 amino acids. The V end was cut by 5 bases, the J end by 0 bases, with 11 bases between. CDR3 residues: CASSHGPHSNQPQHF. CDR3 nucleotide sequence: TGTGCCAGTAGTCATGGACCCCATAGCAATCAGCCCCAGCATTTT. Supplemented by reference TRBV19 and TRBJ1-5, the full variable domain reads DGGITQSPKYLFRKEGQNVTLSCEQNLNHDAMYWYRQDPGQGLRLIYYSQIVNDFQKGDIAEGYSVSREKKESFPLTVTSAQKNPTAFYLCASSHGPHSNQPQHFGDGTRLSIL.

There are many counts of this clonotype. This sequence joins TRBV20-1 and TRBJ2-7, with D unresolved. Deletions cut 3 bases from V and 6 bases from J, with 9 bases between. The CDR3 is made up of 11 amino acids. Per germline, CDR1 DFQATT and CDR2 SNEGSKA (reference sequence). Written as DNA, the CDR3 is TGCAGTGCTAGGGAATTTTCCGAGCAGTACTTC. It encodes CSAREFSEQYF.

The chain recombines TRBV4-1 with TRBJ1-1; the D gene is possibly TRBD1 (6 bases). The V end lost 3 bases, the J end lost 8 bases, and 22 bases lay between the germline ends. Germline CDR1 and CDR2: MGHRA and YSYEKL. The CDR3 runs 16 residues. The CDR3 nucleotides are TGCGCCAGCAGCCACCCCGGGAGTGGGGGCCTCTCCGAAGCTTTCTTT. This sequence encodes CASSHPGSGGLSEAFF.

This clonotype was counted ten times or more. The chain links TRBV11-2 to TRBJ1-2; 9 positions match TRBD1. This CDR3 has 14 residues. With V trimmed by 2 bases and J by 6 bases, 4 bases remained unmatched. Germline V gives CDR1 SGHAT, CDR2 FQNNGV. The CDR3 is CASSLLQGADGYTF. CDR3 DNA sequence: TGTGCCAGCAGCTTATTACAGGGGGCAGATGGCTACACCTTC.

The genes are TRBV6-2 or TRBV6-3 and TRBJ2-5, with a possible D match to TRBD2 (7 bases). Germline V gene data show CDR1 as MNHEY and CDR2 as SVGEGT. CDR3 length: 16 residues. The germline V and J ends were trimmed by 4 bases and 5 bases, with 20 bases remaining between them. The chain's CDR3 is CASSLAAGAPHETQYF. CDR3 nucleotide sequence: TGTGCCAGCAGTTTAGCGGCGGGGGCGCCCCATGAGACCCAGTACTTC.

The chain links TRBV12-3 or TRBV12-4 to TRBJ2-4; tentatively, D is TRBD1 (5 bases). The V and J ends lost 4 bases and 4 bases respectively, with 8 bases between them. The CDR3 contains 13 residues. For the CDR3, the DNA is TGTGCCAGCAGTTGGGCAGGGAAAAACATTCAGTACTTC. Translation gives CASSWAGKNIQYF.

At least ten counts were recorded for this clonotype. The chain recombines TRBV10-1 with TRBJ1-6; 10 nucleotides match TRBD1. The trim removed 4 bases at V and 7 bases at J, leaving 7 bases unmatched. The CDR3 covers 16 residues. The germline V gene encodes CDR1 WNHNN and CDR2 SYGVQD (reference sequence). DNA for the CDR3: TGCGCCAGCAGTGCCGGGACAGGGGTCCGGAATTCACCCCTCCACTTT. Translating gives CASSAGTGVRNSPLHF.

This clonotype has ten or more counts. The V call is TRBV6-5, the J call TRBJ1-1; a weak D match, TRBD1 (6 bases). V dropped 4 bases and J dropped 8 bases, with 20 bases sitting between them. This CDR3 is 15 amino acids long. CDR1 is MNHEY and CDR2 is SVGAGI in the germline V gene. The CDR3 loop is CASSFHHGRGQEAFF. CDR3 in DNA: TGTGCCAGCAGTTTCCACCATGGGCGGGGGCAAGAAGCTTTCTTT.

This clonotype was seen repeatedly, ten times or more. The chain carries TRBV12-3 or TRBV12-4 and TRBJ1-1, with D unresolved. The V end was cut by 6 bases, the J end by 5 bases, with 10 bases between. The CDR3 totals 12 residues. CDR3 sequence: CASRERDTEAFF. The CDR3 DNA is TGTGCCAGCAGGGAGCGGGATACTGAAGCTTTCTTT.

This clonotype was counted many times. V is TRBV2 and J is TRBJ1-2; no definite D call. The germline V and J ends were trimmed by 2 bases and 4 bases, with 11 bases remaining between them. Germline values: CDR1 SNHLY, CDR2 FYNNEI. The CDR3 is 14 residues long. CDR3: CASSETGFGYGYTF. In DNA form, the CDR3 reads TGTGCCAGCAGTGAAACGGGGTTCGGCTATGGCTACACCTTC.

This clonotype came up a few times. The chain has TRBV11-2 and TRBJ1-1; D possibly corresponds to TRBD1 (6 bases). Germline-derived CDR1 and CDR2 are SGHAT and FQNNGV. V lost 3 bases and J lost 4, with 18 bases in between. This CDR3 spans 16 amino acids. The CDR3 DNA sequence: TGTGCCAGCAGCTTTAGGTGGACAGCCATGAGCACTGAAGCTTTCTTT. Translating gives CASSFRWTAMSTEAFF.